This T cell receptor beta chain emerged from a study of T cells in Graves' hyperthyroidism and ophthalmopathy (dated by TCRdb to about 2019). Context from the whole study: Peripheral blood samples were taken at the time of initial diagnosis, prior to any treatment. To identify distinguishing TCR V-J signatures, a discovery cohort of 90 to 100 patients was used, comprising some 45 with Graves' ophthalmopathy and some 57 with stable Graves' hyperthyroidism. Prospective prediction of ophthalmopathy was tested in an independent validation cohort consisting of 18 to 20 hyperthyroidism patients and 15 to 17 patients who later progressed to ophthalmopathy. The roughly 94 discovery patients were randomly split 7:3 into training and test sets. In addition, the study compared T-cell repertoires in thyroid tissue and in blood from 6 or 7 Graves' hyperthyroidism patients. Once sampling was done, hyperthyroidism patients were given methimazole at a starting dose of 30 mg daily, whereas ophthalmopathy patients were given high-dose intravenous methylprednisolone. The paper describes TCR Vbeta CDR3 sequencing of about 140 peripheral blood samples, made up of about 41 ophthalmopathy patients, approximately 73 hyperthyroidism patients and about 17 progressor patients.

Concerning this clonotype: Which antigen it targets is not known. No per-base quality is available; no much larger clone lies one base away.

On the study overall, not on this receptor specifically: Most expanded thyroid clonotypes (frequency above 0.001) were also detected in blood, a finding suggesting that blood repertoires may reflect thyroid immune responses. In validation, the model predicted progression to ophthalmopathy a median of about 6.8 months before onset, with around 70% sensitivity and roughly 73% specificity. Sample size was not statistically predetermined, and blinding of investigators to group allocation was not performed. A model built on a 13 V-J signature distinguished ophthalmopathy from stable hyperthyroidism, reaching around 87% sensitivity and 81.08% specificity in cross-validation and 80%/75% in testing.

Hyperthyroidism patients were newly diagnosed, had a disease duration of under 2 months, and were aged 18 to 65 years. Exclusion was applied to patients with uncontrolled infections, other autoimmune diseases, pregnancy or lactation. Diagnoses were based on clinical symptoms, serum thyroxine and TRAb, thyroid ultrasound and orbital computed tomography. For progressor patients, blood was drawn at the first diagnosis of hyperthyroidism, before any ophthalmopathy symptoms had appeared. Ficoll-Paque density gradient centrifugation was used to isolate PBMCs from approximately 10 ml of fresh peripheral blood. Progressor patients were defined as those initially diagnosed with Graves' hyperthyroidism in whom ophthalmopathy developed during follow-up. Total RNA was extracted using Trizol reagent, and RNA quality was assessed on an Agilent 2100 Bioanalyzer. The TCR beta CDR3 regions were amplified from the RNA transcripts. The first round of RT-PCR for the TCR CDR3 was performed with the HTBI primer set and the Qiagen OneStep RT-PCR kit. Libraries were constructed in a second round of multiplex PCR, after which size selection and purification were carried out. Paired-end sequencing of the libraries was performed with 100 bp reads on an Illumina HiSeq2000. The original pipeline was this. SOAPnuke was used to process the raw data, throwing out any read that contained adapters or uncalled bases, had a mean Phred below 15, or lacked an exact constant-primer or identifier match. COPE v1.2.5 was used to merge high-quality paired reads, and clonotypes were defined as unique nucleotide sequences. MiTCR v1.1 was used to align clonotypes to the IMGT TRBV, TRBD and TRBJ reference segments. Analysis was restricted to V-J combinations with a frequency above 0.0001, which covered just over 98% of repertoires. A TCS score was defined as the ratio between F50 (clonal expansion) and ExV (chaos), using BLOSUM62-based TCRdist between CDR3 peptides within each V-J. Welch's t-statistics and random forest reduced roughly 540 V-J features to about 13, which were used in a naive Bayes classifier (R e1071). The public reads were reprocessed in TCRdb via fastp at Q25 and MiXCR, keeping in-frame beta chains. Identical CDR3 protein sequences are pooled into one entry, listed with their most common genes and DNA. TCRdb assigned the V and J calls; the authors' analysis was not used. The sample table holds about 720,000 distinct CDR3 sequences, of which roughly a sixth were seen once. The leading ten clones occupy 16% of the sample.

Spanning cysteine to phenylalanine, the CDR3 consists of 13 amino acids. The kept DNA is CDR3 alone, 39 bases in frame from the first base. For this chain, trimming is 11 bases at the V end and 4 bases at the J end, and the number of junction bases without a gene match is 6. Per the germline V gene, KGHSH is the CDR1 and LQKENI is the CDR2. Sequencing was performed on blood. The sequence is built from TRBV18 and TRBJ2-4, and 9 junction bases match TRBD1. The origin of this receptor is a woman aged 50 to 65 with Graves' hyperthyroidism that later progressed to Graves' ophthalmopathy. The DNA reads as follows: TGTGCCGGCGAGGGACAGGGAAAAAACATTCAGTACTTC. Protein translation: CAGEGQGKNIQYF.